A single sample is the source of the 18 T cell receptor beta chains below, sequenced in a study of cytomegalovirus exposure and HLA in healthy donors. Profiling relied on immunoSEQ multiplex PCR, and the TCRdb table lists in-frame clones only, not all of them. This table holds some 350,000 clones, about 85% found once. Sequencing was performed on PBMCs. These receptors originate from a woman aged 25 to 39 in good health and CMV-seropositive.

This chain uses TRBV11-1 with TRBJ2-7, with TRBD1 matching over 12 bases. The germline gives CDR1 SGHAT, CDR2 FQDESV (reference sequence). There are 16 residues in the CDR3. With V trimmed by 5 bases and J by 5 bases, 10 bases remained unmatched. Here the CDR3 reads CASSSRDRGRRDEQYF. The CDR3 bases are TGTGCCAGCAGCAGCCGGGACAGGGGGCGCCGCGACGAGCAGTACTTC.

This chain links TRBV29-1 with TRBJ2-3, with 10 nucleotides matching TRBD2. With 6 bases clipped from V and 3 bases from J, the junction kept 12 bases outside the gene matches. This CDR3 region has 16 residues. Germline assignment: CDR1 SQVTM and CDR2 ANQGSEA. The DNA of the CDR3 is TGCAGCGTGGCCCCTAGCGGGAGTTGGGGTACAGATACGCAGTATTTT. Translated: CSVAPSGSWGTDTQYF.

The chain uses TRBV6-1 and TRBJ1-2; 7 nucleotides match TRBD1. The CDR3 runs to 14 residues. The germline gives CDR1 MNHNS, CDR2 SASEGT. V lost 5 bases, J lost 8 bases, and 11 bases stayed unmatched. CDR3 DNA: TGTGCCAGCAGTCGCGATGGGACAGAGGAGGGCTACACCTTC. Its protein product is CASSRDGTEEGYTF.

CDR3 bases: TGTGCTAGTGGTTTGACGACTAGCGGGAGCTCCTACGAGCAGTACTTC. It yields the protein CASGLTTSGSSYEQYF. The rearrangement links TRBV12-5 to TRBJ2-7; 12 nucleotides line up with TRBD2. J gave up 0 bases and V 2 bases, and 2 bases lay outside the gene matches. Germline CDR1 LGHNT, CDR2 FRNRAP. This CDR3 contains 16 residues.

V usage is TRBV6-5 and J usage is TRBJ1-1; no clear D gene. CDR3 length equals 14 residues. Germline values: CDR1 MNHEY, CDR2 SVGAGI. Trimming stripped 0 bases from V and 4 bases from J, with 9 bases between. This CDR3 reads CASSYSISGTEAFF. The CDR3 region has the DNA TGTGCCAGCAGTTACTCGATTTCTGGCACTGAAGCTTTCTTT.

This clone was recorded only once. The genes are TRBV5-6 and TRBJ2-7; 9 bases match TRBD2. V was clipped by 2 bases and J by 2 bases; unmatched bases: 8. Germline CDR1 is SGHDT and CDR2 is YYEEEE. The CDR3 is made up of 16 amino acids. CDR3 amino acids: CASSLAPGLAPYEQYF. The DNA for the CDR3 is TGTGCCAGCAGCTTAGCGCCGGGACTAGCCCCCTACGAGCAGTACTTC.

The chain recombines TRBV6-5 with TRBJ1-4; D is uncertain. The V gene lost 2 bases and the J gene lost 0 bases, with 10 bases spanning the gap. This CDR3 has 16 residues. The V gene's germline CDR1 is MNHEY and CDR2 SVGAGI. In nucleotides, the CDR3 is TGTGCCAGCAGTTACCCTTACAGAGCAACTAATGAAAAACTGTTTTTT. This gives the protein CASSYPYRATNEKLFF.

This clone was recorded only once. The chain has TRBV29-1 and TRBJ2-3; TRBD2 aligns across 13 bases. The CDR3 has 18 residues. Germline V gene lookup returns CDR1 SQVTM and CDR2 ANQGSEA. J was trimmed by 3 bases and V by 6 bases; bases with no gene match: 15. CDR3 protein: CSVIATTSGRGKTDTQYF. CDR3 nucleotide sequence: TGCAGCGTCATAGCAACAACTAGCGGGAGGGGCAAGACAGATACGCAGTATTTT.

The CDR3 DNA reads as TGTGCCAGCAGCTCAACAGCAGGACTAGCGGGAGAGTACAATGAGCAGTTCTTC. It translates to CASSSTAGLAGEYNEQFF. The genes are TRBV7-3 and TRBJ2-1, with 13 bases fitting TRBD2. The CDR3 sequence is 18 residues long. Germline CDR1 reads SGHTA; CDR2 reads FQGTGA. J was trimmed by 4 bases and V by 4 bases; bases with no gene match: 10.

J is TRBJ2-1 and V is TRBV5-4; 7 bases line up with TRBD1. Per the germline V gene, CDR1 is SGHNT and CDR2 is YYREEE (reference sequence). This CDR3 comprises 15 residues. V dropped 0 bases and J dropped 9; count of bases not matched to a gene: 9. In nucleotides, the CDR3 is TGTGCCAGCAGCTTGGGGCAGGGGGAAATAGGTGAGCAGTTCTTC. Amino acid sequence: CASSLGQGEIGEQFF.

The V gene is TRBV28, the J gene TRBJ1-2, with TRBD1 matching 8 bases. This CDR3 has 13 residues. Trimming cost V 7 bases and J 5 bases; bases outside gene matches: 6. Germline lookup yields CDR1 MDHEN and CDR2 SYDVKM. This CDR3 is CASTNYRGYGYTF. CDR3 nucleotides: TGTGCCAGCACTAATTACAGGGGGTATGGCTACACCTTC.

The table lists this clone with a count of one. The chain carries TRBV27 and TRBJ2-7, with unresolved D. Trimming took off 2 bases at V and 7 bases at J, with 15 bases between the two ends. CDR1 MNHEY and CDR2 SMNVEV come from the germline V gene (reference sequence). The CDR3 contains 14 residues. The CDR3 loop reads CASSLRVSGGEQYF. CDR3 nucleotide sequence: TGTGCCAGCAGTTTAAGGGTTTCGGGCGGTGAGCAGTACTTC.

This clone was counted a single time. V is TRBV5-5 and J is TRBJ1-3; 8 bases are a match to TRBD1. V lost 0 bases and J lost 0; bases outside the gene matches: 2. The CDR3 length is 16 residues. CDR1 is SGHKS, CDR2 YYEKEE, per germline (reference sequence). Here the CDR3 DNA reads TGTGCCAGCAGCTTGGAGACAGGGGTCTCTGGAAACACCATATATTTT. Its translation: CASSLETGVSGNTIYF.

The rearrangement joins TRBV13 to TRBJ1-2; D is undetermined. Trimming left V 5 bases short and J 1 base short, with 14 bases between. This CDR3 has 15 amino acids. The germline CDR1 and CDR2 sequences are PRHDT and FYEKMQ (reference sequence). The DNA for the CDR3 is TGTGCCAGCAGCGCCGACTCCGGGGATAACTATGGCTACACCTTC. Its translation: CASSADSGDNYGYTF.

The chain joins TRBV28 to TRBJ2-1; a possible D gene is TRBD2 (6 bases). Trimming took 3 bases from V and 8 from J, leaving 20 bases between them. This CDR3 is built from 16 residues. CDR1 MDHEN and CDR2 SYDVKM come from the germline V gene. The CDR3 region is CASSFGGVKVFDEQFF. The DNA of the CDR3 is TGTGCCAGCAGTTTCGGGGGTGTGAAGGTTTTCGATGAGCAGTTCTTC.

V and J are TRBV5-4 and TRBJ1-1, with D possibly being TRBD1 (6 bases). Per germline, CDR1 SGHNT and CDR2 YYREEE (reference sequence). V lost 5 bases to trimming and J lost 6 bases, with 11 bases between them. This CDR3 is built from 12 residues. CDR3 residues: CASRGGIAEAFF. CDR3 nucleotides: TGTGCCAGCAGAGGGGGGATTGCTGAAGCTTTCTTT.

This chain links TRBV27 with TRBJ2-7; 9 bases align to TRBD1. The CDR3 length is 14 residues. Germline V gene sequence: CDR1 MNHEY, CDR2 SMNVEV (reference sequence). Losses at the gene ends were 5 bases for V and 5 bases for J; bases not matched to a gene: 7. CDR3 in DNA: TGTGCCAGCAGTCCCCGGACAGGGGTACACGAGCAGTACTTC. It specifies CASSPRTGVHEQYF.

The chain joins TRBV7-6 to TRBJ1-4; D possibly corresponds to TRBD1 (5 bases). Trimming took 1 base from V and 6 from J, leaving 18 bases between them. The CDR3 contains 17 residues. The germline CDR1 and CDR2 sequences are SGHVS and FNYEAQ. The CDR3 nucleotides are TGTGCCAGCAGCTTAGAACGAGGAGGGGTGGGAGATGAAAAACTGTTTTTT. Translation: CASSLERGGVGDEKLFF. Complete variable domain (other parts from reference TRBV7-6 and TRBJ1-4): GAGVSQSPRYKVTKRGQDVALRCDPISGHVSLYWYRQALGQGPEFLTYFNYEAQQDKSGLPNDRFSAERPEGSISTLTIQRTEQRDSAMYRCASSLERGGVGDEKLFFGSGTQLSVL.